Listed below are T cell receptor beta chains from one sample, sequenced in a study of post-analysis software for immune sequencing data. TCRdb reprocessed the PCR reads via MiXCR and lists one record per CDR3 protein. The sample lists about 460,000 distinct CDR3 sequences; roughly 46% were seen once. The material sequenced was blood. These receptors were taken from a girl between 5 and 17 years old with multiple sclerosis. The CDR3 runs from the conserved cysteine through the conserved F or W. The D gene is left open where the match is weak. Not all rows give a size; the values are once, few, many and, for expanded clones, a class.

d_call,clone_size,j_call,v_call,cdr3_aa,cdr3_nt
TRBD2,-,TRBJ2-7,TRBV20-1,CSVTSGSYEQYF,TGCAGCGTGACTAGCGGGAGCTACGAGCAGTACTTC
TRBD2,few,TRBJ2-1,TRBV20-1,CSASAGTSGYNEQFF,TGCAGTGCGTCCGCCGGGACTAGCGGCTACAATGAGCAGTTCTTC
TRBD1,-,TRBJ2-5,TRBV4-1,CASSLGQVTIQETQYF,TGCGCCAGCAGCCTCGGACAGGTGACCATCCAAGAGACCCAGTACTTC
TRBD2,few,TRBJ2-5,TRBV5-1,CASSFGGSGETQYF,TGCGCCAGCAGCTTTGGCGGGAGCGGGGAGACCCAGTACTTC
TRBD2,-,TRBJ2-7,TRBV7-2,CASSWGGSAYEQYF,TGTGCCAGCAGCTGGGGGGGTTCAGCCTACGAGCAGTACTTC
-,-,TRBJ2-5,TRBV6-1,CASMEFGPAKTQYF,TGTGCCAGCATGGAATTCGGGCCGGCGAAGACCCAGTACTTC
TRBD1,-,TRBJ2-7,TRBV25-1,CASSELGGQGSYEQYF,TGTGCCAGCAGTGAATTGGGAGGACAGGGGTCCTACGAGCAGTACTTC
TRBD2,-,TRBJ2-2,TRBV11-2,CASSRTSGSRAGELFF,TGTGCCAGCTCCCGGACTAGCGGGAGTAGGGCCGGGGAGCTGTTTTTT
-,few,TRBJ1-6,TRBV4-3,CASSDRGANSPLHF,TGCGCCAGCAGCGATCGGGGGGCTAATTCACCCCTCCACTTT
-,few,TRBJ2-1,TRBV5-6,CASSLAGMVHEQFF,TGTGCCAGCAGCTTGGCCGGAATGGTCCATGAGCAGTTCTTC
TRBD1,-,TRBJ2-1,TRBV18,CASSRSDRGPNEQFF,TGTGCCAGCTCACGCTCGGACAGGGGGCCCAATGAGCAGTTCTTC
-,-,TRBJ1-1,TRBV11-1,CASSFGDTEAFF,TGTGCCAGCAGCTTTGGGGACACTGAAGCTTTCTTT
-,few,TRBJ2-5,TRBV5-1,CASSLVGRGMGQETQYF,TGCGCCAGCAGCTTGGTGGGCAGAGGGATGGGGCAAGAGACCCAGTACTTC
-,-,TRBJ2-7,TRBV15,CATSRSPPLFYEQYF,TGTGCCACCAGCAGATCCCCCCCGTTGTTCTACGAGCAGTACTTC
TRBD1,-,TRBJ2-7,TRBV29-1,CSVAEGAGGYNEQYF,TGCAGCGTTGCCGAAGGGGCAGGGGGCTACAATGAGCAGTACTTC
-,few,TRBJ2-6,TRBV6-5,CASSYSVFSGANVLTF,TGTGCCAGCAGTTACAGCGTCTTCTCTGGGGCCAACGTCCTGACTTTC
-,-,TRBJ2-6,TRBV9,CASSVVGFFSGANVLTF,TGTGCCAGCAGCGTAGTCGGGTTCTTCTCTGGGGCCAACGTCCTGACTTTC
TRBD2,-,TRBJ2-7,TRBV20-1,CSASTGTRRSEQYF,TGCAGTGCTTCGACCGGGACTAGACGATCCGAGCAGTACTTC
TRBD2,-,TRBJ2-7,TRBV20-1,CSALASGKGEQYF,TGCAGTGCACTGGCTAGCGGTAAGGGCGAGCAGTACTTC
-,few,TRBJ1-2,TRBV5-1,CASSADPGQLGGYTF,TGCGCCAGCAGCGCCGATCCTGGCCAACTGGGTGGCTACACCTTC
TRBD1,-,TRBJ2-5,TRBV6-1,CASSVYRGQETQYF,TGTGCCAGCAGTGTCTACAGGGGGCAAGAGACCCAGTACTTC
-,few,TRBJ2-5,TRBV28,CASSFMRDKETQYF,TGCGCCAGCAGTTTTATGAGGGACAAAGAGACCCAGTACTTC
-,-,TRBJ1-1,TRBV7-9,CASSSDLGQNTEAFF,TGTGCCAGCAGCTCTGATCTCGGACAGAACACTGAAGCTTTCTTT
-,few,TRBJ2-1,TRBV10-3,CAISPLAGSSYNEQFF,TGTGCCATCTCACCCCTGGCGGGGAGCTCCTACAATGAGCAGTTCTTC
-,-,TRBJ1-4,TRBV7-9,CASSLGRDNEKLFF,TGTGCCAGCAGCTTAGGGCGGGATAATGAAAAACTGTTTTTT
TRBD2,-,TRBJ2-7,TRBV10-3,CAIRGSSGREWYEQYF,TGTGCCATCAGGGGAAGTAGCGGGAGGGAATGGTACGAGCAGTACTTC
-,-,TRBJ1-2,TRBV5-1,CASSSGDPNYGYTF,TGCGCCAGCAGCTCAGGGGATCCTAACTATGGCTACACCTTC
TRBD1,-,TRBJ2-3,TRBV24-1,CATSDFSRTGVADTQYF,TGTGCCACCAGTGATTTCTCCCGGACAGGGGTGGCGGATACGCAGTATTTT
-,-,TRBJ2-5,TRBV28,CASSFPGDETQYF,TGTGCCAGCAGTTTTCCAGGGGACGAGACCCAGTACTTC
-,few,TRBJ2-1,TRBV28,CASSPPRTFREQFF,TGTGCCAGCAGCCCCCCTCGGACTTTTCGAGAGCAGTTCTTC
-,few,TRBJ1-2,TRBV5-1,CASGGVRDTSSYGYTF,TGCGCCAGCGGCGGAGTAAGGGACACCTCATCTTATGGCTACACCTTC
-,-,TRBJ1-5,TRBV20-1,CSAIWGVDQPQHF,TGCAGTGCTATCTGGGGGGTGGATCAGCCCCAGCATTTT
-,-,TRBJ1-5,TRBV28,CASSSDRKYNQPQHF,TGTGCCAGCAGTTCGGACAGAAAATACAATCAGCCCCAGCATTTT
-,once,TRBJ1-3,TRBV10-3,CANGQYSGNTIYF,TGTGCCAACGGACAGTACTCTGGAAACACCATATATTTT
-,few,TRBJ2-3,TRBV7-3,CASSPGMVGGPTDAQYF,TGTGCCAGCAGCCCCGGAATGGTCGGAGGGCCGACAGATGCGCAGTATTTT
TRBD1,-,TRBJ1-3,TRBV3-1,CASSQDRDSGNTIYF,TGTGCCAGCAGCCAGGACAGGGACTCTGGAAACACCATATATTTT
-,-,TRBJ2-1,TRBV5-1,CASSVRAGAINEQFF,TGCGCCAGCAGCGTTCGGGCGGGGGCCATCAATGAGCAGTTCTTC
TRBD2,-,TRBJ2-1,TRBV29-1,CSVVSGAYEQFF,TGCAGCGTTGTAAGCGGGGCGTATGAGCAGTTCTTC
TRBD1,-,TRBJ2-7,TRBV29-1,CSVRGLLTYEQYF,TGCAGCGTTAGGGGGCTTCTCACCTACGAGCAGTACTTC
TRBD1,-,TRBJ2-5,TRBV12-3/TRBV12-4,CASSPGQGPQETQYF,TGTGCCAGCAGTCCAGGACAGGGACCCCAAGAGACCCAGTACTTC
TRBD2,few,TRBJ2-3,TRBV7-9,CASSPRGREITDTQYF,TGTGCCAGCAGCCCAAGAGGGCGGGAGATTACAGATACGCAGTATTTT
-,-,TRBJ1-4,TRBV3-1,CAGSQRGAGDNEKLFF,TGTGCCGGCAGCCAAAGGGGGGCCGGCGACAATGAAAAACTGTTTTTT
TRBD2,-,TRBJ2-1,TRBV29-1,CSVAGTSGSASNNEQFF,TGCAGCGTTGCGGGGACTAGCGGGAGCGCGTCGAACAATGAGCAGTTCTTC
-,-,TRBJ2-7,TRBV20-1,CSARGGTATYEQYF,TGCAGTGCTAGAGGGGGGACGGCCACCTACGAGCAGTACTTC
-,-,TRBJ1-1,TRBV29-1,CSVEDSRGEVNTEAFF,TGCAGCGTTGAGGATTCGCGGGGGGAGGTGAACACTGAAGCTTTCTTT